These 9 T cell receptor beta chains were sequenced from one sample in a study of Ad26.COV2.S vaccination and SARS-CoV-2 variants. Measured with immunoSEQ multiplex PCR; TCRdb has only the in-frame clones, and not every one. The profile shows 440,000 or so clones, about 92% of them singletons. Sample treatment: some 19 received Ad26.COV2.S at low or high dose, single or two shots; about 5 received placebo; per-sample allocation not given. All samples were drawn on day 63, counting from the first vaccine or placebo injection. Sequencing used peripheral blood, obtained in a trial of Ad26.COV2.S vaccine versus placebo. All receptors come from a person between 18 and 65 years old who received the Ad26.COV2.S COVID-19 vaccine or a placebo.

This chain joins TRBV6-1 and TRBJ2-7; a weak D match, TRBD2 (5 bases). Trimming took 0 bases from V and 2 from J, leaving 17 bases between them. Germline V CDR1 and CDR2: MNHNS, SASEGT. CDR3 size: 17 residues. CDR3 nucleotide sequence: TGTGCCAGCAGTGAAGCCGCCGGCAGGACTTCTCCCTACGAGCAGTACTTC. It encodes CASSEAAGRTSPYEQYF.

The chain links TRBV7-2 to TRBJ2-7; TRBD1 matches 9 bases. The V and J ends lost 3 bases and 6 bases, in that order; junction bases with no gene match: 6. Germline V gene sequence: CDR1 SGHTA, CDR2 FQGNSA. CDR3 length: 14 amino acids. CDR3 loop: CASSFRGQGSEQYF. CDR3 DNA: TGTGCCAGCAGCTTTAGGGGACAGGGCTCCGAGCAGTACTTC.

The table lists this clone with a count of one. The J gene is TRBJ2-4, the V gene TRBV27; D possibly corresponds to TRBD1 (6 bases). The V and J ends lost 8 bases and 0 bases respectively, with 17 bases between them. The CDR3 spans 16 residues. The germline gives CDR1 MNHEY, CDR2 SMNVEV (reference sequence). DNA for the CDR3: TGTGCCAGCGGGGCAGGGGCCGAACTAGCCAAAAACATTCAGTACTTC. It encodes CASGAGAELAKNIQYF.

The chain joins TRBV27 to TRBJ2-7, with 7 bases matching TRBD1. The trim removed 3 bases at V and 0 bases at J, leaving 8 bases unmatched. The CDR3 totals 16 residues. CDR1 and CDR2 from the germline V gene are MNHEY and SMNVEV (reference sequence). The CDR3 DNA reads as TGTGCCAGCAGTTTGACAGGGAGACAAGGCTCCTACGAGCAGTACTTC. Translating it yields CASSLTGRQGSYEQYF.

The V call is TRBV7-8, the J call TRBJ1-2, with 8 bases lining up with TRBD1. CDR3 length: 13 amino acids. The ends lost 5 bases at V and 6 bases at J; junction bases unmatched: 5. Germline assignment: CDR1 SGHVS and CDR2 FQNEAQ. CDR3 DNA: TGTGCCAGCAGCACCCGGACAGGGCATGGCTACACCTTC. It codes for CASSTRTGHGYTF.

The chain is built from TRBV3-1 (or the pseudogene TRBV3-2) and TRBJ2-1, with D possibly matching TRBD1 (5 bases). Germline V gene data show CDR1 as LGHDT and CDR2 as YNNKEL (reference sequence). The CDR3 has 14 amino acids. V was clipped by 2 bases and J by 6 bases, with 11 bases between them. The DNA of the CDR3 is TGTGCCAGCAGCCAATATAAGGGGATCAATGAGCAGTTCTTC. This gives the protein CASSQYKGINEQFF.

The chain combines TRBV5-4 with TRBJ2-7, with TRBD2 matching 7 bases. Germline V gives CDR1 SGHNT, CDR2 YYREEE (reference sequence). V shed 4 bases and J 0 bases; nucleotides not matched to a gene: 1. The CDR3 spans 13 residues. The CDR3 region is CASSRDYSYEQYF. CDR3 nucleotides: TGTGCCAGCAGCCGGGACTACTCCTACGAGCAGTACTTC.

The J gene is TRBJ2-1, the V gene TRBV19; 10 bases are a match to TRBD2. The CDR3 runs to 14 residues. Trimming cost V 5 bases and J 9 bases; bases outside gene matches: 7. Germline CDR1 LNHDA, CDR2 SQIVND (reference sequence). CDR3 in DNA: TGTGCCAGTAGTCCTGGGACTAGCGACTTTGAGCAGTTCTTC. Translating gives CASSPGTSDFEQFF.

This chain uses TRBV6-5 with TRBJ1-4, with 7 bases identical to TRBD1. The CDR3 has 15 amino acids. CDR1 is MNHEY and CDR2 is SVGAGI in the germline V gene. After removal of 3 bases from V and 8 bases from J, the junction contained 9 bases not matched to a gene. The DNA of the CDR3 is TGTGCCAGCAGTTATTCACAGGGGCCAGGAGAAAAACTGTTTTTT. Its protein product is CASSYSQGPGEKLFF.